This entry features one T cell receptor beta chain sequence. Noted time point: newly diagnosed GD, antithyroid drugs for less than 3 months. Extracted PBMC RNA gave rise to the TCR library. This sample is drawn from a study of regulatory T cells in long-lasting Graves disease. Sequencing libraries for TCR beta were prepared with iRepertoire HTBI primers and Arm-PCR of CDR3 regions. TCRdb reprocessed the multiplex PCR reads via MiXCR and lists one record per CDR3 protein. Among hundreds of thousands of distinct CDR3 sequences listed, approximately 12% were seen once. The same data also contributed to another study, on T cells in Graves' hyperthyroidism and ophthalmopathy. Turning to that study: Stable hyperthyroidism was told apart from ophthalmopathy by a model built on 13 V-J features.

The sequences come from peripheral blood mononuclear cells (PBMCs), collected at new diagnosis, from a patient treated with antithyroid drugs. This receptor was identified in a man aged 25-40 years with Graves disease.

This CDR3 reads CASGLVLGQGRGETEAFF. CDR3 coding DNA: TGTGCTAGTGGTTTGGTATTGGGGCAAGGGCGCGGAGAAACTGAAGCTTTCTTT. The V call is TRBV12-5, the J call TRBJ1-1, with D possibly matching TRBD1 (5 bases). This CDR3 spans 18 amino acids. Trimming removed 0 bases at V and 5 bases at J, with 22 bases between. CDR1 and CDR2 from the germline V gene are LGHNT and FRNRAP.